These 30 T cell receptor beta chains came from one sample sequenced in a study of blood T cell repertoires in COVID-19. Profiling relied on immunoSEQ multiplex PCR, and the TCRdb table lists in-frame clones only, not all of them. The data contain about 38,000 clones, around 90% of them singletons. Sequenced input: peripheral blood. The receptors shown here come from a man aged 55 to 70 with COVID-19, enrolled during active disease.

The rearrangement uses TRBV11-2 and TRBJ1-5; the D gene is possibly TRBD1 (6 bases). The CDR3 has 14 amino acids. CDR1 is SGHAT and CDR2 is FQNNGV in the germline V gene. V lost 5 bases to trimming and J lost 4 bases, with 12 bases between them. CDR3 residues: CASSRGGANQPQHF. Written as DNA, the CDR3 is TGTGCCAGCAGCCGCGGGGGGGCAAATCAGCCCCAGCATTTT.

This sequence joins TRBV6-6 and TRBJ2-3; possibly TRBD2 for D (7 bases). The germline V and J ends were trimmed by 5 bases and 2 bases, with 14 bases remaining between them. CDR1 MNHNY and CDR2 SVGAGI come from the germline V gene (reference sequence). The length of the CDR3 is 15 residues. The CDR3 loop reads CASSTGTTFTDTQYF. CDR3 nucleotide sequence: TGTGCCAGCAGTACAGGGACTACTTTCACAGATACGCAGTATTTT.

This sequence joins TRBV12-3 or TRBV12-4 and TRBJ1-5, with 7 positions matching TRBD1. The CDR3 is 13 amino acids. The J segment lost 3 bases and the V segment lost 7 bases, leaving 3 bases of the junction unmatched. CDR3 amino acids: CASNDRDNQPQHF. CDR3 nucleotide sequence: TGTGCCAGCAACGACAGGGACAATCAGCCCCAGCATTTT.

The chain has TRBV28 and TRBJ1-1; no clear D gene. CDR3 length: 14 residues. The germline CDR1 and CDR2 sequences are MDHEN and SYDVKM. The V and J ends lost 4 bases and 6 bases respectively, with 15 bases between them. CDR3 amino acids: CASSSPVKTSEAFF. In DNA form, the CDR3 reads TGTGCCAGCAGTTCACCAGTAAAAACCTCTGAAGCTTTCTTT.

The CDR3 bases are TGTGCCAGCAGCCCCAGGGATATAGCAGTTCCTGGGGCCAACGTCCTGACTTTC. It codes for CASSPRDIAVPGANVLTF. The chain employs TRBV5-6 and TRBJ2-6; a weak D match, TRBD1 (5 bases). The V end lost 4 bases, the J end lost 2 bases, and 19 bases lay between the germline ends. The germline V gene has CDR1 SGHDT and CDR2 YYEEEE. The CDR3 contains 18 residues.

The rearrangement uses TRBV4-1 and TRBJ2-5, with D maybe TRBD2 (6 bases). This CDR3 contains 15 residues. Germline CDR1 reads MGHRA; CDR2 reads YSYEKL. Deletions cut 2 bases from V and 5 bases from J, with 15 bases between. As DNA, the CDR3 is TGCGCCAGCAGCCAAACGGGAGAGGGTTGGGAGACCCAGTACTTC. It is translated as CASSQTGEGWETQYF.

DNA of the CDR3: TGTGCCAGCAGCCACGCTGTCGAGGTCTTCTTT. This encodes CASSHAVEVFF. This chain links TRBV3-1 (or the pseudogene TRBV3-2) with TRBJ1-1; D uncertain. Trimming took off 3 bases at V and 14 bases at J, with 13 bases between the two ends. The CDR3 sequence is 11 residues long. In germline, CDR1 is LGHDT, CDR2 YNNKEL (reference sequence).

The genes are TRBV5-1 and TRBJ2-5, with D possibly matching TRBD2 (6 bases). Trimming removed 0 bases at V and 5 bases at J, with 17 bases between. CDR3 length equals 16 residues. Germline V gene lookup returns CDR1 SGHRS and CDR2 YFSETQ. CDR3 DNA sequence: TGCGCCAGCAGCTTGGTTCGGAGCGGCGGGGAGGAGACCCAGTACTTC. It translates to CASSLVRSGGEETQYF.

The rearrangement links TRBV7-2 to TRBJ2-7; TRBD2 is a possible D gene (6 bases). Germline V gene sequence: CDR1 SGHTA, CDR2 FQGNSA. The CDR3 length is 17 residues. V was trimmed by 1 base and J by 5 bases, leaving 21 bases between them. The CDR3 DNA is TGTGCCAGCAGCTTAGTGGGTACGGGAGCTCTTAGGAACGAGCAGTACTTC. It specifies CASSLVGTGALRNEQYF.

The chain is built from TRBV6-2 or TRBV6-3 and TRBJ1-5; 8 nucleotides agree with TRBD1. The CDR3 runs to 15 residues. CDR1 is MNHEY and CDR2 is SVGEGT in the germline V gene. The ends lost 6 bases at V and 1 base at J; junction bases unmatched: 5. The CDR3 here is CASSLTGASNQPQHF. CDR3 DNA: TGTGCCAGCAGCCTGACAGGGGCGAGCAATCAGCCCCAGCATTTT.

V gene TRBV27 combines with J gene TRBJ1-1; D call uncertain. Trimming took 3 bases from V and 1 from J, leaving 6 bases between them. The CDR3 is 13 amino acids. Germline V gives CDR1 MNHEY, CDR2 SMNVEV (reference sequence). In DNA, the CDR3 is TGTGCCAGCAGTTTTACCAGGAACACTGAAGCTTTCTTT. Its protein is CASSFTRNTEAFF.

DNA of the CDR3: TGCAGCGTTGCCCCGGACACTAACTCTGGAAACACCATATATTTT. It codes for CSVAPDTNSGNTIYF. The V gene is TRBV29-1, the J gene TRBJ1-3; perhaps TRBD1 as D (5 bases). Germline loops: CDR1 SQVTM, CDR2 ANQGSEA. V was trimmed by 4 bases and J by 0 bases, leaving 13 bases between them. This CDR3 contains 15 residues.

The genes are TRBV2 and TRBJ1-5; TRBD1 aligns across 7 bases. Germline V gene data show CDR1 as SNHLY and CDR2 as FYNNEI. The junction had 5 bases not matched to a gene; V was cut back by 5 bases and J by 4 bases. The CDR3 covers 14 residues. CDR3 amino acids: CASSWDRKNQPQHF. CDR3 sequence (DNA): TGTGCCAGCAGTTGGGACAGAAAGAATCAGCCCCAGCATTTT.

This CDR3 is CASSRDTQGGYTF. CDR3 nucleotide sequence: TGCGCCAGCAGCCGGGACACCCAGGGCGGCTACACCTTC. V gene TRBV5-1 combines with J gene TRBJ1-2; weak D call: TRBD1 (6 bases). V lost 4 bases, J lost 8 bases, and 15 bases lay in between. CDR1 is SGHRS, CDR2 YFSETQ, per germline. The CDR3 is made up of 13 amino acids.

J is TRBJ2-1 and V is TRBV7-8, with TRBD2 matching 8 bases. Germline V gives CDR1 SGHVS, CDR2 FQNEAQ. The CDR3 is 20 amino acids. Trimming at V came to 5 bases and at J to 1 base, leaving 19 bases not matched to a gene. The CDR3 region is CASSLPGGSSGMVSYNEQFF. DNA for the CDR3: TGTGCCAGCAGCCTCCCCGGGGGGAGTAGCGGGATGGTATCCTACAATGAGCAGTTCTTC. The full variable domain, its missing parts supplied by reference TRBV7-8 and TRBJ2-1, is GAGVSQSPRYKVAKRGQDVALRCDPISGHVSLFWYQQALGQGPEFLTYFQNEAQLDKSGLPSDRFFAERPEGSVSTLKIQRTQQEDSAVYLCASSLPGGSSGMVSYNEQFFGPGTRLTVL.

This rearrangement joins TRBV28 to TRBJ1-2; TRBD1 agrees at 8 bases. The CDR3 sequence is 15 residues long. The ends lost 2 bases at V and 4 bases at J; junction bases unmatched: 6. Looked up from germline, CDR1 is MDHEN and CDR2 is SYDVKM. Here the CDR3 DNA reads TGTGCCAGCAGTTTAGAGGCAGGGGGCACCTATGGCTACACCTTC. Its translation: CASSLEAGGTYGYTF.

This clone was picked up a small number of times. The V call is TRBV7-2, the J call TRBJ1-5, with TRBD1 matching over 8 bases. Trimming cost V 5 bases and J 6 bases; bases outside gene matches: 6. The CDR3 runs to 14 residues. Germline loops: CDR1 SGHTA, CDR2 FQGNSA. CDR3 in DNA: TGTGCCAGCAGCCCTCGGACAGGGACTCAGCCCCAGCATTTT. Translated, it gives CASSPRTGTQPQHF.

This rearrangement joins TRBV15 to TRBJ2-5; 9 nucleotides agree with TRBD1. CDR3 length: 14 residues. Germline CDR1 reads LNHNV; CDR2 reads YYDKDF (reference sequence). V lost 7 bases and J lost 1; bases outside the gene matches: 4. The CDR3 here is CATIKDRGQETQYF. The CDR3 bases are TGTGCCACCATAAAGGACAGGGGCCAAGAGACCCAGTACTTC. Together with reference TRBV15 and TRBJ2-5, the CDR3 gives the full variable domain: DAMVIQNPRYQVTQFGKPVTLSCSQTLNHNVMYWYQQKSSQAPKLLFHYYDKDFNNEADTPDNFQSRRPNTSFCFLDIRSPGLGDTAMYLCATIKDRGQETQYFGPGTRLLVL.

The J gene is TRBJ2-2, the V gene TRBV5-1; 8 positions agree with TRBD1. With V trimmed by 0 bases and J by 2 bases, 12 bases remained unmatched. The CDR3 sequence is 19 residues long. CDR1 is SGHRS and CDR2 is YFSETQ in the germline V gene. The CDR3 region has the DNA TGCGCCAGCAGCTTGGGACAGGGGCTACACCGAATAAACACCGGGGAGCTGTTTTTT. As protein: CASSLGQGLHRINTGELFF.

The rearrangement uses TRBV3-1 (or the pseudogene TRBV3-2) and TRBJ2-1; 14 bases line up with TRBD2. The germline gives CDR1 LGHDT, CDR2 YNNKEL (reference sequence). The CDR3 has 19 amino acids. The V segment lost 1 base and the J segment 4 bases; nucleotides outside the gene matches: 9. Here the CDR3 reads CASSQAFGLAGGNYNEQFF. In DNA form, the CDR3 reads TGTGCCAGCAGCCAAGCCTTTGGACTAGCGGGAGGAAATTACAATGAGCAGTTCTTC.

This clone was observed a few times. The CDR3 DNA is TGTGCCAGCAGCTTTGGGACTAACAATGAGCAGTTCTTC. Protein: CASSFGTNNEQFF. This chain uses TRBV7-8 with TRBJ2-1, with TRBD2 matching over 7 bases. V trimming: 3 bases; J trimming: 5 bases; junction bases outside the gene matches: 1. Germline V gene data show CDR1 as SGHVS and CDR2 as FQNEAQ. The CDR3 is made up of 13 amino acids.

In nucleotides, the CDR3 is TGTGCCAGCAATAAGGGGTCCCTGTCCACAGATACGCAGTATTTT. It codes for CASNKGSLSTDTQYF. The chain couples TRBV6-5 to TRBJ2-3; TRBD1 is a possible D gene (5 bases). The CDR3 consists of 15 residues. The V end was cut by 7 bases, the J end by 2 bases, with 16 bases between. Germline V CDR1 and CDR2: MNHEY, SVGAGI.

V and J are TRBV5-1 and TRBJ2-7; the match to TRBD2 covers 8 bases. The CDR3 totals 16 residues. Losses at the gene ends were 4 bases for V and 3 bases for J; bases not matched to a gene: 12. CDR1 SGHRS and CDR2 YFSETQ come from the germline V gene. CDR3 nucleotide sequence: TGCGCCAGCAGCCCCGGAATCGGAGCGGGAGACTACGAGCAGTACTTC. Its protein is CASSPGIGAGDYEQYF.

The count of this clone is one. The chain uses TRBV6-5 and TRBJ1-2; D ambiguous. Between the trimmed V and J ends, which lost 7 bases and 9 bases, there was a span of 15 bases. The CDR3 has 12 amino acids. Germline V gene lookup returns CDR1 MNHEY and CDR2 SVGAGI. The DNA for the CDR3 is TGTGCCAGCACTCCGGGCCACGGGAGCTACACCTTC. It yields the protein CASTPGHGSYTF.

J is TRBJ2-5 and V is TRBV29-1; 7 bases are shared with TRBD1. This CDR3 has 14 residues. Germline V lookup: CDR1 SQVTM, CDR2 ANQGSEA. V shed 6 bases and J 5 bases; nucleotides not matched to a gene: 12. The CDR3 spells CSVAPGTAEETQYF. CDR3 nucleotides: TGCAGCGTCGCACCCGGGACAGCCGAGGAGACCCAGTACTTC.

The chain uses TRBV5-5 and TRBJ1-2; the match to TRBD1 covers 11 bases. Germline-derived CDR1 and CDR2 are SGHKS and YYEKEE (reference sequence). The CDR3 consists of 15 residues. V lost 0 bases and J lost 8; bases outside the gene matches: 6. This CDR3 reads CASSLGDRGTHGYTF. CDR3 sequence (DNA): TGTGCCAGCAGCTTGGGGGACAGGGGGACACACGGCTACACCTTC.

J is TRBJ1-4 and V is TRBV30; maybe TRBD1 (6 bases). The V end lost 5 bases, the J end lost 4 bases, and 11 bases lay between the germline ends. This CDR3 region has 13 residues. The V gene's germline CDR1 is GTSNPN and CDR2 SVGIG (reference sequence). The CDR3 reads CAWGPDSNEKLFF. The CDR3 bases are TGTGCCTGGGGCCCGGACAGTAATGAAAAACTGTTTTTT.

This chain connects TRBV14 to TRBJ1-1; D unresolved. The CDR3 spans 11 residues. In germline, CDR1 is SGHDN, CDR2 FVKESK. The germline V and J ends were trimmed by 3 bases and 11 bases, with 10 bases remaining between them. For the CDR3, the DNA is TGTGCCAGCAGCCAGGGAGGGTGGGCTTTCTTT. Its translation is CASSQGGWAFF.

A remark on this clone: The junction does not match germline at one end; this may be a read error. The chain joins TRBV5-4 to TRBJ2-1; the match to TRBD2 covers 13 bases. Germline values: CDR1 SGHNT, CDR2 YYREEE (reference sequence). The CDR3 has 15 residues. CDR3 residues: CASSLENRAGLAGVF. CDR3 in DNA: TGTGCCAGCAGCTTGGAGAACAGGGCCGGACTAGCGGGGGTCTTC.

The rearrangement joins TRBV30 to TRBJ1-5, with D perhaps matching TRBD1 (5 bases). Trimming pared 3 bases from V and 4 bases from J, leaving 10 bases between. This CDR3 is 13 amino acids long. CDR1 is GTSNPN and CDR2 is SVGIG in the germline V gene (reference sequence). The CDR3 coding sequence is TGTGCCTGGAGGGGGACTCCTAATCAGCCCCAGCATTTT. Its protein is CAWRGTPNQPQHF.